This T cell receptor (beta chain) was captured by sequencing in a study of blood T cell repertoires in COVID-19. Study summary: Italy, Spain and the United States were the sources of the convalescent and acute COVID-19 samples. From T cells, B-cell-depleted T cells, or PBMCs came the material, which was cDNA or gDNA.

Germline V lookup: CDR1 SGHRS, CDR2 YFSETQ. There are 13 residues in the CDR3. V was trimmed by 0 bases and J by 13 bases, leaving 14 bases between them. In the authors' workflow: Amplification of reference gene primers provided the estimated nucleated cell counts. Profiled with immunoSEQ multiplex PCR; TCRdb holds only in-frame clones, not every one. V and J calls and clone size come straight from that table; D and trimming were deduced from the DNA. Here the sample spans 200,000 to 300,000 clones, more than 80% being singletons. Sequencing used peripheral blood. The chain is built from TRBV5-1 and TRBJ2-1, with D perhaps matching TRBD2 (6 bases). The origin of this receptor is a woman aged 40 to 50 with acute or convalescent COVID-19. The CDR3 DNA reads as TGCGCCAGCAGCTTGGGTGGAGGGGTCGCCCAGTTCTTC. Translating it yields CASSLGGGVAQFF.